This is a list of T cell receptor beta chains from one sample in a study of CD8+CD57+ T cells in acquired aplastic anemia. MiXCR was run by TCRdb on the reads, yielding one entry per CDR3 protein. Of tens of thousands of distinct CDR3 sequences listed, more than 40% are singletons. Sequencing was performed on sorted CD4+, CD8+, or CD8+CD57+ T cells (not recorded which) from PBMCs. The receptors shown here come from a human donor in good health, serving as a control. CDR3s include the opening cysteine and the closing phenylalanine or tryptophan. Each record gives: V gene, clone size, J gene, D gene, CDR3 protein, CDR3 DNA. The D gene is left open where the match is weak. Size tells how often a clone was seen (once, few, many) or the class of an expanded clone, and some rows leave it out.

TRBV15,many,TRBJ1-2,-,CATSRRSGSERDGYTF,TGTGCCACCAGCAGGCGGTCCGGGTCGGAACGGGATGGCTACACCTTC
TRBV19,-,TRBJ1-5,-,CASTWGRGNQPQHF,TGTGCCAGTACCTGGGGGAGAGGCAATCAGCCCCAGCATTTT
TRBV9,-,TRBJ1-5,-,CASSVDTDQPQHF,TGTGCCAGCAGCGTAGACACCGATCAGCCCCAGCATTTT
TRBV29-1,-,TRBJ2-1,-,CSVETGEQFF,TGCAGCGTTGAGACGGGTGAGCAGTTCTTC
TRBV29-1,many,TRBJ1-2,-,CSVVSGFGYTF,TGCAGCGTTGTATCCGGGTTCGGCTACACCTTC
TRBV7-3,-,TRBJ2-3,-,CASQRASTDTQYF,TGTGCCAGCCAGCGGGCTAGCACAGATACGCAGTATTTT
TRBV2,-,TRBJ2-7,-,CASSEARAAQYF,TGCGCCAGCAGTGAAGCGAGGGCAGCGCAGTACTTC
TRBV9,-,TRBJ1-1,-,CASSDRTEEAFF,TGTGCCAGCAGCGATCGGACAGAAGAAGCTTTCTTT
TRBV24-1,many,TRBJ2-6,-,CATSDRASDGANVLTF,TGTGCCACCAGTGACCGGGCCTCCGACGGGGCCAACGTCCTGACTTTC
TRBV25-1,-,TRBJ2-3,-,CASSPAPSTDTQYF,TGTGCCAGCAGTCCTGCCCCTAGCACAGATACGCAGTATTTT
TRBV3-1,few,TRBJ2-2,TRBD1,CASSGGQGAGTGELFF,TGTGCCAGCAGCGGCGGACAGGGGGCGGGCACCGGGGAGCTGTTTTTT
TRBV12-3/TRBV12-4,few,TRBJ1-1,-,CASSALGVGDTEAFF,TGTGCCAGCAGTGCATTGGGGGTAGGGGACACTGAAGCTTTCTTT
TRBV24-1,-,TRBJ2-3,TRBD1,CATNDGTGGDTQYF,TGTGCCACCAATGATGGGACAGGTGGAGATACGCAGTACTTT
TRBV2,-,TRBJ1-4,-,CASSFRGPHNEKLFF,TGTGCCAGCAGTTTCAGGGGTCCACATAATGAAAAACTGTTTTTT
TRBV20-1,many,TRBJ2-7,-,CSASAGSAIGNEQYF,TGCAGTGCGTCCGCTGGTTCCGCAATCGGGAACGAGCAGTACTTC
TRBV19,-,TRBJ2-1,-,CASSIRTDNEQFF,TGTGCCAGTAGTATTAGGACGGACAATGAGCAGTTCTTC
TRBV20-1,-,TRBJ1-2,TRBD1,CSAESLYQGAAGYTF,TGCAGTGCCGAGAGTCTTTACCAGGGGGCAGCTGGCTACACCTTC
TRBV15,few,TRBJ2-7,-,CATSEGTSYEQYF,TGTGCCACCAGCGAGGGAACATCCTACGAGCAGTACTTC
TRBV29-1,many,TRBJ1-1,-,CSVGRGGNTEAFF,TGCAGCGTTGGGAGGGGGGGTAACACTGAAGCTTTCTTT
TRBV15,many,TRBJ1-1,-,CATSVIANTEAFF,TGTGCCACCAGCGTGATCGCGAACACTGAAGCTTTCTTT
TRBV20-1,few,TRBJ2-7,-,CSARDSRTAIYEQYF,TGCAGTGCTAGAGATTCTCGGACAGCAATTTACGAGCAGTACTTC
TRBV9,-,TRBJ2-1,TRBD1,CASSASPTGSAYNEQLF,TGTGCCAGCAGCGCCTCTCCGACAGGGAGCGCCTACAATGAGCAGCTCTTC
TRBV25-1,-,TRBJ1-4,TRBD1,CASSEFHGTGNEKLFF,TGTGCCAGCAGTGAATTCCACGGGACAGGGAATGAAAAACTGTTTTTT
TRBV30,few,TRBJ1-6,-,CAWSGGISYNSPLHF,TGTGCCTGGAGTGGCGGGATTTCCTATAATTCACCCCTCCACTTT
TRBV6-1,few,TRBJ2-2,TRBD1,CASSGTGDTGELFF,TGTGCCAGCAGTGGGACAGGGGACACCGGGGAGCTGTTTTTT
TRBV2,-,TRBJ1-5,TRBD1,CASSFPGQGPDQPQHF,TGTGCCAGCAGTTTTCCGGGACAGGGGCCGGATCAGCCCCAGCATTTT
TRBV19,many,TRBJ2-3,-,CASNAGSTDTQYF,TGTGCCAGTAATGCGGGGTCCACAGATACGCAGTATTTT
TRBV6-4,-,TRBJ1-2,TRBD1,CASSDSPGQGADGYTF,TGTGCCAGCAGTGATTCCCCGGGACAGGGGGCGGATGGCTACACCTTC
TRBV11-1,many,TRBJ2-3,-,CASSLGGGAGDTQYF,TGTGCCAGCAGCTTAGGTGGGGGCGCGGGAGATACGCAGTATTTT